One T cell receptor (beta chain) is described in this entry. This CDR3 is 14 amino acids long. Germline V gene sequence: CDR1 MNHNY, CDR2 SVGAGI (reference sequence). V shed 8 bases and J 6 bases; nucleotides not matched to a gene: 5. The data derive from a study of blood T cell repertoires in COVID-19. Study-wide context: The United States, Italy and Spain provided the acute and convalescent COVID-19 samples. The cDNA or gDNA used as material had been derived from T cells, B-cell-depleted T cells, or PBMCs.

Under the authors' procedure: Amplification of reference gene primers provided the estimated nucleated cell counts. TCRdb keeps only in-frame clones here, not all; method: immunoSEQ multiplex PCR. For V, J and clone size, that table is used; D and trimming come from the DNA. This sample has 200,000 to 300,000 clones, with around 84% found just once. Material for sequencing was peripheral blood. This TCR came from a man aged 40-49 years who had recovered from COVID-19. V and J are TRBV6-6 and TRBJ2-3; 13 bases are shared with TRBD2. CDR3 protein: CASQAGLAGDTQYF. In nucleotides, the CDR3 is TGTGCCAGCCAAGCGGGACTAGCGGGGGATACGCAGTATTTT.